This passage covers 14 T cell receptor beta chains from one sample sequenced in a study of shared clonotypes between healthy human individuals. Method: immunoSEQ multiplex PCR; TCRdb's copy keeps in-frame clones and lacks some. The sample contains roughly 2.5 million clones, 90% to 95% of which appear only once. Material for sequencing was naive CD4+ T cells sorted from blood. Subset indicated: CD45RA+ positively selected. The source is a man aged 18 to 29 in good health.

V is TRBV6-5 and J is TRBJ2-3; D gene unclear. Germline V CDR1 and CDR2: MNHEY, SVGAGI. CDR3 length: 14 amino acids. V was shortened by 10 bases and J by 4 bases, with 18 bases between the two germline ends. The CDR3 sequence is CATRPPGFADTQYF. CDR3 coding DNA: TGTGCCACCCGACCCCCCGGTTTCGCAGATACGCAGTATTTT.

The chain combines TRBV5-1 with TRBJ1-1; D gene unclear. With 5 bases removed from V and 2 bases from J, the gap between germline ends came to 16 bases. Germline CDR1 reads SGHRS; CDR2 reads YFSETQ. The CDR3 sequence is 15 residues long. This chain's CDR3 is CASSFRLLGNTEAFF. The CDR3 DNA reads as TGCGCCAGCAGTTTCCGCCTCTTGGGAAACACTGAAGCTTTCTTT.

The rearrangement uses TRBV9 and TRBJ1-6; tentative D call: TRBD1 (5 bases). From germline, CDR1 is SGDLS and CDR2 YYNGEE. The CDR3 is 14 residues long. Deletions cut 0 bases from V and 8 bases from J, with 9 bases between. The chain's CDR3 is CASSVAGFDSPLHF. CDR3 bases: TGTGCCAGCAGCGTAGCAGGGTTCGATTCACCCCTCCACTTT.

The chain joins TRBV5-1 to TRBJ2-5, with TRBD2 identical over 8 bases. The CDR3 runs 16 residues. The junction had 5 bases not matched to a gene; V was cut back by 0 bases and J by 1 base. The germline V gene encodes CDR1 SGHRS and CDR2 YFSETQ. In nucleotides, the CDR3 is TGCGCCAGCAGCTTGGGTAGCGGGGCCTTCCAAGAGACCCAGTACTTC. It is translated as CASSLGSGAFQETQYF.

Regarding this clone: A much larger clone is a single base away; this may be a read error. The chain carries TRBV5-1 and TRBJ1-1; D is uncertain. The CDR3 has 13 amino acids. V lost 1 base and J 1 base, leaving 5 bases between the germline ends. Germline V gives CDR1 SGHRS, CDR2 YFSETQ. This CDR3 is CASSLKENTEAFF. The CDR3 DNA reads TGCGCCAGCAGCTTGAAGGAGAACACTGAAGCTTTCTTT.

The rearrangement uses TRBV7-8 and TRBJ1-5; D remains ambiguous. V was clipped by 4 bases and J by 0 bases, with 10 bases between them. The CDR3 has 15 amino acids. From germline, CDR1 is SGHVS and CDR2 FQNEAQ. The CDR3 region has the DNA TGTGCCAGCAGCTCCGACGGAAATAGCAATCAGCCCCAGCATTTT. This translates into CASSSDGNSNQPQHF.

V and J are TRBV5-1 and TRBJ2-7, with 11 bases identical to TRBD1. Trimming at V came to 5 bases and at J to 10 bases, leaving 14 bases not matched to a gene. Germline V CDR1 and CDR2: SGHRS, YFSETQ. This CDR3 has 15 residues. The CDR3 spells CASSSEGTGGTRQYF. CDR3 nucleotides: TGCGCCAGCAGTTCGGAGGGGACAGGGGGAACGCGTCAGTACTTC.

This clone has more than one count but fewer than ten. This sequence joins TRBV29-1 and TRBJ1-3, with 10 positions matching TRBD1. The CDR3 contains 14 residues. After removal of 6 bases from V and 2 bases from J, the junction contained 4 bases not matched to a gene. CDR1 and CDR2 (germline): SQVTM, ANQGSEA. The CDR3 reads CSVGTGATGNTIYF. The DNA of the CDR3 is TGCAGCGTCGGGACAGGGGCTACTGGAAACACCATATATTTT.

J is TRBJ1-1 and V is TRBV5-1, with a possible D match to TRBD1 (6 bases). V lost 1 base and J 3 bases, leaving 16 bases between the germline ends. The CDR3 length is 16 residues. CDR1 is SGHRS and CDR2 is YFSETQ in the germline V gene. CDR3 nucleotide sequence: TGCGCCAGCAGCTTGATCACAGGGACGGGGTACACTGAAGCTTTCTTT. Translated, it gives CASSLITGTGYTEAFF.

In this sample, this clone turned up once. V usage is TRBV11-2 and J usage is TRBJ1-6; 9 bases map to TRBD1. This CDR3 is built from 16 residues. Trimming cost V 1 base and J 7 bases; bases outside gene matches: 5. Germline assignment: CDR1 SGHAT and CDR2 FQNNGV. CDR3 DNA: TGTGCCAGCAGCTTAGTGTTCGGGACAGGGAATTCACCCCTCCACTTT. Translated, it gives CASSLVFGTGNSPLHF.

The V gene is TRBV9, the J gene TRBJ2-7; 11 nucleotides align to TRBD2. CDR1 SGDLS and CDR2 YYNGEE come from the germline V gene. The CDR3 extends over 16 amino acids. Trimming cost V 4 bases and J 2 bases; bases outside gene matches: 8. The CDR3 region is CASSPGGTSGAYEQYF. The CDR3 DNA reads TGTGCCAGCAGCCCGGGAGGGACTAGCGGCGCCTACGAGCAGTACTTC. Full variable domain (rest looked up from reference TRBV9 and TRBJ2-7): DSGVTQTPKHLITATGQRVTLRCSPRSGDLSVYWYQQSLDQGLQFLIQYYNGEERAKGNILERFSAQQFPDLHSELNLSSLELGDSALYFCASSPGGTSGAYEQYFGPGTRLTVT.

V is TRBV9 and J is TRBJ2-2, with TRBD2 matching 8 bases. Germline V lookup: CDR1 SGDLS, CDR2 YYNGEE. V was pared by 0 bases and J by 5 bases, with 6 bases of the junction left unmatched. This CDR3 contains 16 residues. This chain's CDR3 is CASSVGLAIVTGELFF. CDR3 DNA sequence: TGTGCCAGCAGCGTAGGACTAGCGATAGTTACCGGGGAGCTGTTTTTT. Based on the CDR3 plus reference TRBV9 and TRBJ2-2, the full variable domain is DSGVTQTPKHLITATGQRVTLRCSPRSGDLSVYWYQQSLDQGLQFLIQYYNGEERAKGNILERFSAQQFPDLHSELNLSSLELGDSALYFCASSVGLAIVTGELFFGEGSRLTVL.

This chain joins TRBV9 and TRBJ1-2; D not resolved. Germline V lookup: CDR1 SGDLS, CDR2 YYNGEE. The CDR3 consists of 14 residues. V lost 4 bases, J lost 5 bases, and 15 bases lay in between. The CDR3 here is CASSPGLEKYGYTF. The CDR3 nucleotides read TGTGCCAGCAGCCCTGGGCTAGAGAAATATGGCTACACCTTC.

The table lists this clone with a count of one. The genes are TRBV6-6 and TRBJ1-2; 12 positions agree with TRBD1. The CDR3 has 15 amino acids. The germline gives CDR1 MNHNY, CDR2 SVGAGI (reference sequence). V gave up 6 bases and J gave up 4 bases; unmatched junction bases: 6. As DNA, the CDR3 is TGTGCCAGCAGCAGGGACAGGGGGCCGTTCTATGGCTACACCTTC. It is translated as CASSRDRGPFYGYTF.